A selection of T cell receptor beta chains follows, all from one sample in a study of CD8+CD57+ T cells in acquired aplastic anemia. Each CDR3 protein gets one entry after TCRdb re-called the reads with MiXCR. The repertoire has 250,000 to 350,000 distinct CDR3 sequences, 45% to 70% of them found once; the top ten carry 7.5% to 9%. The material sequenced was sorted CD4+, CD8+, or CD8+CD57+ T cells (not recorded which) from PBMCs. These receptors were collected from a human donor with severe aplastic anemia or a healthy control (not recorded which). The CDR3 runs from the conserved cysteine through the conserved F or W. A D gene is named only where the DNA matches it firmly. Clone size is given for some rows only: seen once, a few or many times, or a class if the clone is expanded.

V gene	D gene	clone size	J gene	CDR3 DNA	CDR3 protein
TRBV5-8	TRBD2	few	TRBJ2-7	TGTGCCAGCAGCTTAAGGTCGGCGGGGGGCGAGCAGTACTTC	CASSLRSAGGEQYF
TRBV10-2	.	.	TRBJ1-5	TGTGCCAGCAGTTCCCCCCTTGGGGCAGCTAGCAATCAGCCCCAGCATTTT	CASSSPLGAASNQPQHF
TRBV5-6	.	.	TRBJ2-7	TGTGCCAGCAGCTTGCGGCAGCTCCCCTACGAGCAGTACTTC	CASSLRQLPYEQYF
TRBV28	.	many	TRBJ1-6	TGTGCCAGCAGTCCCTCCACTCGGGTACACCACTTT	CASSPSTRVHHF
TRBV25-1	.	many	TRBJ2-5	TGTGCCAGCAGTTCAACGCCTGGGGCCCAGTACTTC	CASSSTPGAQYF
TRBV7-2	.	.	TRBJ1-2	TGTGCCAGCAGCTTATCGGGACGCCGGGGCTACACCTTC	CASSLSGRRGYTF
TRBV20-1	.	.	TRBJ2-5	TGCAGTCTTAAACAGGGACAAGAGACCCAGTACTTC	CSLKQGQETQYF
TRBV11-3	.	many	TRBJ1-2	TGTGCCAGCAGCTTCTTCAGGGAAGGAGCTAACTATGGCTACACCTTC	CASSFFREGANYGYTF
TRBV11-3	TRBD2	many	TRBJ2-5	TGTGCCAGCAGCTCAGACGGGGGACTACAAGAGACCCAGTACTTC	CASSSDGGLQETQYF
TRBV25-1	.	.	TRBJ2-7	TGTGCCAGCAGCCGAGGGGAGAATGAGCAGTACTTC	CASSRGENEQYF
TRBV2	.	.	TRBJ2-3	TGTGCCAGCAGTTTACGGGGGCTGGATACGCAGTATTTT	CASSLRGLDTQYF
TRBV10-3	.	many	TRBJ1-6	TGTGCCATCCGGGACACAAGTGTCTTTAATTCACCCCTCCACTTT	CAIRDTSVFNSPLHF
TRBV15	TRBD1	many	TRBJ1-3	TGTGCCACCAGCAGAGATAAGACAGGGGATAAAGGTCACCAAAACACCATATATTTT	CATSRDKTGDKGHQNTIYF
TRBV4-1	TRBD1	.	TRBJ1-1	TGCGCCAGCAGCGACTACTACAGGGGAAAGAACACTGAAGCTTTCTTT	CASSDYYRGKNTEAFF
TRBV19	.	few	TRBJ2-6	TGTGCCAGTAGTAGACTGGGGCAGGGTGCGTCTGGGGCCAACGTCCTGACTTTC	CASSRLGQGASGANVLTF
TRBV11-3	.	.	TRBJ2-2	TGTGCCAGCAGCCCTGGGAAGCTGTTTTTT	CASSPGKLFF
TRBV10-3	.	few	TRBJ2-7	TGTGCCAGCAGTGTAGGGTCCGGGGGTTACGAGCAGTACTTC	CASSVGSGGYEQYF
TRBV6-6	.	.	TRBJ1-5	TGTGCCAGCAGTTACTCGAAACAGACCTATCAGCCCCAGCATTTT	CASSYSKQTYQPQHF
TRBV24-1	.	.	TRBJ2-5	TGTGCCACCAGTGATCACACAGGGCGGCCCCAGTACTTC	CATSDHTGRPQYF
TRBV7-9	TRBD2	many	TRBJ2-3	TGTGCCAGCGAAAGGGGTTCTAGCGGGGTCTACACAGATACGCAGTATTTT	CASERGSSGVYTDTQYF
TRBV7-9	TRBD1	once	TRBJ2-7	TGTGCCAGCAGTCAACAGGGGAGCGAGCAGTACTTC	CASSQQGSEQYF
TRBV7-2	.	.	TRBJ2-7	TGTGCCAGCAGCTTATCACAGGAACACAATGAGCAGTACTTC	CASSLSQEHNEQYF
TRBV19	.	.	TRBJ1-3	TGTGCCAGTAGTCTAGGACTTCTATCTGGAAACACCATATATTTT	CASSLGLLSGNTIYF
TRBV7-9	TRBD1	few	TRBJ1-6	TGTGCCAGCAGCCTGGGACAGTTGAATTCACCCCTCCACTTT	CASSLGQLNSPLHF
TRBV3-1	TRBD1	many	TRBJ1-2	TGTGCCAGCAGCCCGCGGACGAGGGGACAGCTCTATGGCTACACCTTC	CASSPRTRGQLYGYTF
TRBV7-3	TRBD2	few	TRBJ2-7	TGTGCCAGCAGCTTAACTAGCGGGCGGGGATACGAGCAGTACTTC	CASSLTSGRGYEQYF
TRBV5-1	.	.	TRBJ2-5	TGCGCCAGCAGCACCGGGGGCTCCGAGACCCAGTACTTC	CASSTGGSETQYF
TRBV7-9	.	.	TRBJ1-6	TGTGCCAGCAGCTCAAACGCAAATTCACCCCTCCACTTT	CASSSNANSPLHF
TRBV7-6	.	once	TRBJ1-6	TGTGCCAGCAGCTCTAGACAGAATAATTCACCCCTCCACTTT	CASSSRQNNSPLHF
TRBV15	.	.	TRBJ2-7	TGTGCCACCAGCACCAGGGTGGGTGAGAACGAGCAGTACTTC	CATSTRVGENEQYF
TRBV6-5	.	.	TRBJ1-1	TGTGCCAGCAGTTACTTACGTGGGGGAAACACTGAAGCTTTCTTT	CASSYLRGGNTEAFF
TRBV29-1	.	many	TRBJ1-4	TGCAGCGTTGCACGGACCAACCCCAATGAAAAACTGTTTTTT	CSVARTNPNEKLFF
TRBV20-1	.	few	TRBJ2-3	TGCAGTGCTAGAGATTACGAGGGGAGCACAGATACGCAGTATTTT	CSARDYEGSTDTQYF
TRBV19	.	.	TRBJ2-7	TGTGCCAGTAGTCTGTCGGGACGATCCTACGAGCAGTACTTC	CASSLSGRSYEQYF
TRBV2	TRBD2	many	TRBJ2-1	TGTGCCAGCAGTGGGGGACTAGCGGGGGTTAATGAGCAGTTCTTC	CASSGGLAGVNEQFF
TRBV9	.	many	TRBJ1-2	TGTGCCAGCAGTCCCGATGGGAACTATGGCTACACCTTC	CASSPDGNYGYTF
TRBV7-2	.	.	TRBJ2-7	TGTGCCAGCAGCTTATTCGATTTCGGGGACGGCGAGCAGTACTTC	CASSLFDFGDGEQYF
TRBV29-1	TRBD2	many	TRBJ2-5	TGCAGCGCGGGACTAGCGGTGCAAGAGACCCAGTACTTC	CSAGLAVQETQYF
TRBV18	.	many	TRBJ2-7	TGTGCCAGCTCACCACCGGGCAGTAGGTCGGAGCAGTACTTC	CASSPPGSRSEQYF
TRBV7-2	TRBD2	few	TRBJ2-5	TGTGCCAGCAGCTTAGGACTAGCGGGGGGGGCCGGTGAGACCCAGTACTTC	CASSLGLAGGAGETQYF
TRBV29-1	TRBD1	few	TRBJ2-3	TGCAGCGTTGAAGTACGGGACAGGGCCCCAGATACGCAGTATTTT	CSVEVRDRAPDTQYF
TRBV11-2	.	.	TRBJ2-2	TGTGCCAGCAGCTTAGGTCGGGCTAGCCCGCGAACCGGGGAGCTGTTTTTT	CASSLGRASPRTGELFF
TRBV25-1	.	.	TRBJ1-1	TGTGCCAGCAGTGCCTGGGGCGGGGGGAACACTGAAGCTTTCTTT	CASSAWGGGNTEAFF
TRBV10-2	.	few	TRBJ2-5	TGCGCCAGCAGTGAGAGTAACAGGGAAGAGACCCAGTACTTC	CASSESNREETQYF
TRBV11-2	TRBD2	.	TRBJ2-5	TGTGCCAGCAGCTTAGGGTCTAGCGGGAGAAAAGAGACCCAGTACTTC	CASSLGSSGRKETQYF
TRBV7-6	.	.	TRBJ1-5	TGTACCAGCAGCTTAGAATCAGATAGCAATCAGCCCCAGCATTTT	CTSSLESDSNQPQHF
TRBV28	TRBD1	many	TRBJ2-5	TGTGCCAGCAGTCAGCGGACAGGGGGCGGGGAGACCCAGTACTTC	CASSQRTGGGETQYF
TRBV24-1	.	.	TRBJ2-7	TGTGCCACCAGTGAGGGCAGGTACGAGCAGTACTTC	CATSEGRYEQYF
TRBV9	TRBD1	once	TRBJ1-6	TGTGCCAGCAGCGTAGAGGGACAGCTAACTGCACCCCTCCACTTT	CASSVEGQLTAPLHF
TRBV7-2	.	.	TRBJ2-2	TGTGCCAGCAGCTCCACCGGGGGGCCCCAGGAGCTGTTTTTT	CASSSTGGPQELFF
TRBV9	TRBD1	.	TRBJ1-5	TGTGCCAGCAGCCCGGGACAGTCGAATCAGCCCCAGCATTTT	CASSPGQSNQPQHF